Below, one T cell receptor (beta chain) is given with its context. Antigen: not known. Next came a second PCR, run for about 7 to 12 cycles, which used a sample-barcoded 5' primer along with a J-beta primer mix. Using its own MiXCR run on the 5' RACE reads, TCRdb lists one record per CDR3 protein. The table records over a million distinct CDR3 sequences, approximately 63% of them present only once. This entry comes from a study of blood T cells in healthy people across ages. Study-level information: Roughly one uniquely barcoded beta molecule per two T cells was captured. Overall study results and limits: A roughly linear fall in TCR beta diversity per million T cells was seen with increasing age.

The CDR3 is made up of 14 amino acids. Trimming removed 4 bases at V and 6 bases at J, with 16 bases between. CDR1 SQVTM and CDR2 ANQGSEA come from the germline V gene. Sequencing input: blood. V and J are TRBV29-1 and TRBJ1-5; weak D call: TRBD1 (5 bases). The TCR originated in a man between 18 and 29 years old in good health. DNA of the CDR3: TGCAGCGTTGGAGGGACCGCTAGCGGTCAGCCCCAGCATTTT. As protein: CSVGGTASGQPQHF. The variable domain in full, completed from reference TRBV29-1 and TRBJ1-5, reads SAVISQKPSRDICQRGTSLTIQCQVDSQVTMMFWYRQQPGQSLTLIATANQGSEATYESGFVIDKFPISRPNLTFSTLTVSNMSPEDSSIYLCSVGGTASGQPQHFGDGTRLSIL.